A selection of T cell receptor beta chains follows, all from one sample in a study of T cell responses to AZD1222 COVID-19 vaccine. Clones were sequenced by immunoSEQ multiplex PCR, and TCRdb holds only the in-frame ones, with some missing. Of roughly 120,000 clones listed, 88% were seen once; the top ten hold about 19%. The sequences come from peripheral blood, collected on day 0 of MenACWY control vaccination. Receptors were obtained from an adult in good health. Both conserved end residues are part of each CDR3. Each record gives: J gene, CDR3 length, V gene, clone size, D gene, CDR3 DNA, CDR3 protein. A D gene is named only where the DNA matches it firmly. Clone size is not always given. Where it is, it says once, few, many or a class for expanded clones.

TRBJ1-2	15	TRBV7-8	NA	NA	TGTGCCAGCAGCTTAGCTCGGCAGATGAACTATGGCTACACCTTC	CASSLARQMNYGYTF
TRBJ2-6	15	TRBV6-5	NA	NA	TGTGCCATCGAGAACAGGGTCTCTGGGGCCAACGTCCTGACTTTC	CAIENRVSGANVLTF
TRBJ1-1	14	TRBV5-5	NA	NA	TGTGCCAGCAGCGCATTTCAGCTGAACACTGAAGCTTTCTTT	CASSAFQLNTEAFF
TRBJ1-6	14	TRBV4-1	NA	TRBD1	TGCGGAGGGGGGGACAGGGCTTATAATTCACCCCTCCACTTT	CGGGDRAYNSPLHF
TRBJ1-2	12	TRBV6-5	NA	NA	TGTGCCAGCAGCGAGGACAGCTATGGCTACACCTTC	CASSEDSYGYTF
TRBJ1-3	14	TRBV18	NA	NA	TGTGCCAGCTCATCTCAATCGAAGGGAAACACCATATATTTT	CASSSQSKGNTIYF
TRBJ1-3	15	TRBV10-1	few	NA	TGCGCCAGCAGTGGTGCGGCGGGACCTGGAAACACCATATATTTT	CASSGAAGPGNTIYF
TRBJ2-7	12	TRBV24-1	few	NA	TGTGCCACCAGTGATTTGAGGGGCGAGCAGTACTTC	CATSDLRGEQYF
TRBJ1-1	12	TRBV11-2	NA	NA	TGTGCCAGCAGCGAGGGGTACACTGAAGCTTTCTTT	CASSEGYTEAFF
TRBJ1-2	17	TRBV28	many	NA	TGTGCCAGCAGTTTGGTAGTTTTCGGGGGCAGGGACTATGGCTACACCTTC	CASSLVVFGGRDYGYTF
TRBJ2-7	15	TRBV28	once	TRBD2	TGTGCCAGCAGTTTTCGGGGTGCGGGAGGACGCGAGCAGTACTTC	CASSFRGAGGREQYF
TRBJ1-2	14	TRBV3-1/TRBV3-2	once	NA	TGTGCCAGCAGCCAAGGTAACAGCGGCTACGGCTACACCTTC	CASSQGNSGYGYTF
TRBJ2-3	12	TRBV5-1	NA	NA	TGCGCCAGCAGCTTGAATACAGATACGCAGTATTTT	CASSLNTDTQYF
TRBJ1-2	12	TRBV6-5	NA	NA	TGTGCCAGCAGGGCTGGGGCTGATGGCTACACCTTC	CASRAGADGYTF
TRBJ2-7	12	TRBV29-1	NA	NA	TGCAGCGCGTGGGACTCTCGCTACGAGCAGTACTTC	CSAWDSRYEQYF
TRBJ2-1	17	TRBV4-2	NA	TRBD2	TGTGCCAGCAGCCAAGCTCGACGCGGGAGTATCGGCAATGAGCAGTTCTTC	CASSQARRGSIGNEQFF
TRBJ1-6	13	TRBV29-1	once	NA	TGCAGCGTGCGGGACGCTCCCAATTCACCCCTCCACTTT	CSVRDAPNSPLHF
TRBJ1-1	14	TRBV6-5	NA	TRBD1	TGTGCCAGCAGTCGACGGACAGGGCCCACTGAAGCTTTCTTT	CASSRRTGPTEAFF
TRBJ2-3	15	TRBV9	once	NA	TGTGCCAGCAGCGTACAAAAAGCCGACACAGATACGCAGTATTTT	CASSVQKADTDTQYF
TRBJ2-7	13	TRBV28	once	TRBD1	TGTGCCAGCAGTTTAGACAGGGTCGAGGGGCAGTACTTC	CASSLDRVEGQYF
TRBJ2-3	18	TRBV7-9	NA	TRBD2	TGTGCCAGCAGCCCGGGGGGACTAGCGGGAGGAACGACAGATACGCAGTATTTT	CASSPGGLAGGTTDTQYF
TRBJ1-2	11	TRBV28	NA	NA	TGTGCCAGCAAGCGGGACTATGGCTACACCTTC	CASKRDYGYTF
TRBJ1-1	13	TRBV5-1	NA	TRBD1	TGCGCCAGCAGCACCGGGACAGGGTCTTTGGCTTTCTTT	CASSTGTGSLAFF